The 21 T cell receptor beta chains below were found in one sample sequenced in a study of siplizumab effects on memory and regulatory T cells. Sequencing used immunoSEQ multiplex PCR; TCRdb keeps in-frame clones, though not all of them. Here the sample spans 100,000 to 120,000 clones, approximately 94% being singletons. The source material was CD4+ T cells sorted from blood. Receptors were obtained from a human donor in good health.

This chain connects TRBV5-6 to TRBJ1-4, with no clear D. The CDR3 runs 17 residues. Trimming took 3 bases from V and 2 from J, leaving 17 bases between them. Germline V gene data show CDR1 as SGHDT and CDR2 as YYEEEE. The CDR3 bases are TGTGCCAGCAGCTACTCCGGGATGGTTTTCACTAATGAAAAACTGTTTTTT. This sequence encodes CASSYSGMVFTNEKLFF.

The chain couples TRBV11-2 to TRBJ2-7; 7 bases map to TRBD1. Trimming cost V 9 bases and J 2 bases; bases outside gene matches: 4. The CDR3 contains 12 residues. Germline-derived CDR1 and CDR2 are SGHAT and FQNNGV. The CDR3: CASSQGTYEQYF. In nucleotides, the CDR3 is TGTGCCAGTTCACAGGGGACCTACGAGCAGTACTTC.

The CDR3 is CASTVRGQGYTF. The CDR3 DNA reads TGTGCCAGCACAGTCAGGGGGCAGGGCTACACCTTC. This chain joins TRBV5-6 and TRBJ1-2; 8 bases fit TRBD1. The germline CDR1 and CDR2 sequences are SGHDT and YYEEEE. V trimming: 6 bases; J trimming: 8 bases; junction bases outside the gene matches: 6. This CDR3 has 12 amino acids.

This chain joins TRBV2 and TRBJ2-1; 8 nucleotides align to TRBD2. The CDR3 has 14 residues. The ends lost 8 bases at V and 6 bases at J; junction bases unmatched: 9. Germline V CDR1 and CDR2: SNHLY, FYNNEI. CDR3 sequence: CASVPRTSSNEQFF. The CDR3 DNA sequence: TGTGCCAGCGTTCCAAGGACTAGCAGCAATGAGCAGTTCTTC.

The J gene is TRBJ2-1, the V gene TRBV7-2; TRBD1 is a possible D gene (6 bases). The germline V gene has CDR1 SGHTA and CDR2 FQGNSA. Trimming took 6 bases from V and 3 from J, leaving 9 bases between them. The CDR3 sequence is 13 residues long. CDR3 sequence reads: CASSSDSYNEQFF. In DNA, the CDR3 is TGTGCCAGCAGTTCGGACAGCTACAATGAGCAGTTCTTC.

This chain joins TRBV5-1 and TRBJ2-1, with D unresolved. Between the trimmed V and J ends, which lost 4 bases and 7 bases, there was a span of 12 bases. The CDR3 spans 13 residues. Germline CDR1 reads SGHRS; CDR2 reads YFSETQ. CDR3 DNA: TGCGCCAGCAGCAACTCAATCCGGAATGAGCAGTTCTTC. Its translation is CASSNSIRNEQFF.

This rearrangement joins TRBV29-1 to TRBJ2-3; 8 bases are shared with TRBD2. There are 14 residues in the CDR3. Germline CDR1 SQVTM, CDR2 ANQGSEA. The junction had 7 bases not matched to a gene; V was cut back by 3 bases and J by 5 bases. The chain's CDR3 is CSVDGAGGVDTQYF. DNA of the CDR3: TGCAGCGTTGACGGGGCGGGAGGTGTAGATACGCAGTATTTT.

The chain joins TRBV29-1 to TRBJ1-1; tentatively, D is TRBD1 (6 bases). The CDR3 has 11 amino acids. V lost 7 bases to trimming and J lost 2 bases, with 8 bases between them. CDR1 is SQVTM and CDR2 is ANQGSEA in the germline V gene. CDR3 coding DNA: TGCAGCGGAGGGGGAAACACTGAAGCTTTCTTT. This sequence encodes CSGGGNTEAFF.

The V and J genes are TRBV5-1 and TRBJ1-4; D gene ambiguous. The CDR3 loop spans 14 amino acids. Germline values: CDR1 SGHRS, CDR2 YFSETQ. Deletions cut 3 bases from V and 5 bases from J, with 11 bases between. The CDR3 region is CASSSDTGNEKLFF. The CDR3 region has the DNA TGCGCCAGCAGCTCCGACACTGGCAATGAAAAACTGTTTTTT.

This chain uses TRBV6-1 with TRBJ1-1; D is uncertain. The CDR3 runs 13 residues. Trimming shortened V by 8 bases and J by 0 bases, and 10 bases separated the two germline ends. Germline CDR1 is MNHNS and CDR2 is SASEGT. CDR3 region: CASQGVLNTEAFF. CDR3 bases: TGTGCCAGCCAAGGCGTATTGAACACTGAAGCTTTCTTT.

The chain carries TRBV30 and TRBJ1-1, with D possibly TRBD1 on 5 matching bases. Germline values: CDR1 GTSNPN, CDR2 SVGIG (reference sequence). Trimming took 0 bases from V and 5 from J, leaving 10 bases between them. This CDR3 has 13 residues. The CDR3 sequence: CAWSVPGRTEAFF. CDR3 coding DNA: TGTGCCTGGAGTGTACCAGGGAGAACTGAAGCTTTCTTT.

The J gene is TRBJ2-2, the V gene TRBV5-1; TRBD2 aligns across 10 bases. V gave up 4 bases and J gave up 2 bases; unmatched junction bases: 2. Germline CDR1 SGHRS, CDR2 YFSETQ. This CDR3 contains 15 residues. CDR3 sequence (DNA): TGCGCCAGCAGCCCTAGCGGGAGAAACACCGGGGAGCTGTTTTTT. This translates into CASSPSGRNTGELFF.

The chain links TRBV7-9 to TRBJ2-1; TRBD2 aligns across 8 bases. The CDR3 loop spans 15 amino acids. Per germline, CDR1 SEHNR and CDR2 FQNEAQ (reference sequence). Unmatched junction bases numbered 6, after V lost 3 bases and J lost 5 bases. Here the CDR3 reads CASSFSGGLDNEQFF. In DNA, the CDR3 is TGTGCCAGCAGCTTCTCGGGGGGGCTCGACAATGAGCAGTTCTTC.

J is TRBJ1-1 and V is TRBV5-4; 7 nucleotides align to TRBD1. This CDR3 is 14 amino acids long. CDR1 SGHNT and CDR2 YYREEE come from the germline V gene (reference sequence). V was clipped by 3 bases and J by 1 base; unmatched bases: 3. Written as DNA, the CDR3 is TGTGCCAGCAGCTCGCGACAGGGGAACACTGAAGCTTTCTTT. Encoded protein: CASSSRQGNTEAFF.

This rearrangement joins TRBV6-6 to TRBJ2-7; TRBD1 is a possible D gene (5 bases). CDR3 size: 12 residues. V was cut by 9 bases and J by 1 base, with 10 bases left in between. Germline values: CDR1 MNHNY, CDR2 SVGAGI (reference sequence). The CDR3 DNA reads TGTGCCAGTTCGGACAAGTCCTACGAGCAGTACTTC. Its translation: CASSDKSYEQYF.

This chain connects TRBV29-1 to TRBJ1-2; D might be TRBD1 (5 bases). Germline V gene lookup returns CDR1 SQVTM and CDR2 ANQGSEA. The CDR3 extends over 11 amino acids. The V and J ends lost 1 base and 8 bases respectively, with 8 bases between them. The CDR3 region is CSVEAGSGYTF. The CDR3 nucleotides read TGCAGCGTTGAAGCAGGGTCCGGCTACACCTTC.

This clone has more than one count but fewer than ten. This chain joins TRBV30 and TRBJ2-1; TRBD2 matches 7 bases. The CDR3 spans 14 residues. Trimming took 0 bases from V and 6 from J; bases not matched to a gene: 5. Germline-derived CDR1 and CDR2 are GTSNPN and SVGIG (reference sequence). The CDR3 DNA is TGTGCCTGGAGTGTGTCGGGAGGAACCAATGAGCAGTTCTTC. This gives the protein CAWSVSGGTNEQFF.

The V call is TRBV6-6, the J call TRBJ1-1; D not certain. Trimming took 5 bases from V and 0 from J, leaving 13 bases between them. The CDR3 totals 15 residues. Germline V lookup: CDR1 MNHNY, CDR2 SVGAGI (reference sequence). The CDR3 region is CASSSGRRVNTEAFF. The CDR3 DNA reads as TGTGCCAGCAGTAGCGGCAGGCGGGTGAACACTGAAGCTTTCTTT.

This clone showed up just a few times. V gene TRBV6-1 combines with J gene TRBJ1-1; TRBD1 matches 9 bases. The CDR3 is 15 amino acids. Germline loops: CDR1 MNHNS, CDR2 SASEGT. V shed 7 bases, J shed 6 bases, and the junction held 12 bases outside the gene matches. In DNA, the CDR3 is TGTGCCAGCACCAGAAGCGGGACAGGGAATCCTGAAGCTTTCTTT. Translating gives CASTRSGTGNPEAFF.

This chain links TRBV30 with TRBJ1-2, with 10 bases fitting TRBD1. The CDR3 has 13 amino acids. The germline V gene encodes CDR1 GTSNPN and CDR2 SVGIG (reference sequence). V shed 3 bases and J 7 bases; nucleotides not matched to a gene: 5. For the CDR3, the DNA is TGTGCCTGGAGCTTGGACAGGGGGTCTGGCTACACCTTC. Translation gives CAWSLDRGSGYTF.

This chain joins TRBV27 and TRBJ1-2; weak D call: TRBD1 (5 bases). The CDR3 sequence is 17 residues long. V dropped 2 bases and J dropped 4 bases, with 20 bases sitting between them. Germline CDR1 is MNHEY and CDR2 is SMNVEV (reference sequence). The CDR3 bases are TGTGCCAGCAGTTTAAGGGGCAGTTACTCTTCATCCTATGGCTACACCTTC. Translated: CASSLRGSYSSSYGYTF.